This T cell receptor (beta chain) is from a study of shared clonotypes between healthy human individuals. CDR1 and CDR2 (germline): SGHTS, YDEGEE. V lost 0 bases and J lost 2, with 9 bases in between. The CDR3 has 16 amino acids. Sequencing used immunoSEQ multiplex PCR; TCRdb keeps in-frame clones, though not all of them. The table shows about 2.3 million clones, with 92% occurring only once. This rearrangement joins TRBV5-8 to TRBJ2-6; the D is unclear. The sequencing input was naive CD4+ T cells from PBMCs. Documented subset: CD45RA+ positively selected. The sequence came from a young man in good health. Some clones in this sample may be carry-over from other donors' samples. CDR3: CASSLEAWAGANVLTF. The CDR3 region has the DNA TGTGCCAGCAGCTTGGAGGCGTGGGCTGGGGCCAACGTCCTGACTTTC.